What follows describes a single T cell receptor (beta chain). This clonotype has at least ten counts. The specificity of this receptor is unknown. No much larger clonotype is one base removed from it; base qualities were not supplied. This record comes from a study of blood T cells in healthy people across ages (dated by TCRdb to about 2015). Regarding the study in general: Template switching captured roughly one uniquely barcoded TCR beta cDNA molecule per two T cells in model experiments. Using deep sequencing normalized with unique cDNA molecular identifiers, the study measured how TCR beta repertoire diversity changes with age. Donors of different ages were randomly distributed across sequencing lanes to avoid experimental bias. Four age groups were formed from the donors: young (average about 15 years), middle-aged (around 40), aged (62) and long-lived (less than 85). For two donors (one aged 18 to 30 and one aged 80 or older), the study analyzed two additional independent replicas of 1 million unique cDNA reads from the same blood draw. What the research found in general, with its limitations: Since profiling was done on bulk unsorted PBMCs, naive and antigen-experienced compartments could not be conclusively compared. As age increased, observed TCR beta diversity per million T cells dropped in a roughly linear way, and a significant reduction was already evident by age 40. Compared with the aged group, the long-lived group had more naive CD4+ T cells, fewer expanded clones and increased TCR diversity, suggesting age selection. Because the CMV infection status of the donors was unknown, age-related changes in expanded clonotypes may potentially have been confounded. There was a strong correlation between observed TCR beta diversity and the percentage of naive T cells measured by flow cytometry. Estimates of total diversity from one million sequenced T cells were regarded as lower bounds and underestimates.

The 39 donors, aged roughly 6 to 95 years, were systemically healthy Caucasian individuals from Russia. Each donor gave ten milliliters of peripheral blood, collected into EDTA-treated Vacutainer tubes. Ficoll-Paque density-gradient centrifugation was used to isolate PBMCs, with at least 7 million per sample. Trizol reagent was used to extract total RNA from PBMCs, with at least 5 micrograms per sample. The percentages of naive CD45RAhigh/CD27high T cells were determined by flow cytometry on a PBMC aliquot from every donor. V lost 7 bases and J lost 3 bases; the stretch between them is 9 bases long. The CDR3 contains 12 residues, cysteine and phenylalanine counted. This entry keeps only the CDR3 DNA: 36 bases, framed from base 1. Reading the germline V gene gives CDR1 SNHLY and CDR2 FYNNEI. Library method: 5' RACE. TCRdb lists the instrument as Illumina HiSeq 2500. The second PCR ran for about 6 to 11 cycles and used a J-beta primer mix along with a sample-barcoded 5' primer. Each TCR beta cDNA molecule received a unique molecular identifier from a template-switch 5' adaptor carrying 12 random nucleotides. At least 2.5 million CDR3-containing paired-end reads were obtained from each sample. First-strand cDNA synthesis was performed from all RNA using the Mint cDNA synthesis kit, with priming by a TRBC-specific oligonucleotide. Following uracil-DNA glycosylase treatment, all cDNA underwent a first 18-cycle PCR with the universal primers M1SS and BC2_uni_R. In the source study's methods: Normalization of each sample was performed by random selection of 1 million high-quality reads, each carrying a distinct molecular identifier. Instead of being binned into consensus sequences, reads with shared molecular identifiers were discarded. MiTCR, run with a Q25 quality threshold and the strictest error-elimination algorithm, handled CDR3 identification, clonotype clustering and error correction. Lower-bound total TCR beta diversity was estimated with a nonparametric unseen species model using Euler transformation. The public reads were reprocessed in TCRdb via fastp at Q25 and MiXCR, keeping in-frame beta chains. Every entry covers one CDR3 protein and lists the most common genes and DNA from its rows. The V and J calls reflect TCRdb's pipeline rather than the authors' work. The sample table shows more than 800,000 distinct CDR3 sequences, and roughly 26% are seen once. The leading ten clones occupy 15% to 20% of the sample.

The sequenced sample consisted of blood. The clonotype was recovered from a woman aged 80 or older in good health. This chain joins TRBV2 to TRBJ2-5; the D segment cannot be called with confidence. Here the CDR3 is given as CASTSRKETQYF. The DNA sequence follows: TGTGCCAGCACCTCAAGGAAAGAGACCCAGTACTTC. Joined to the reference TRBV2 and TRBJ2-5 proteins, this CDR3 gives the full variable domain: EPEVTQTPSHQVTQMGQEVILRCVPISNHLYFYWYRQILGQKVEFLVSFYNNEISEKSEIFDDQFSVERPDGSNFTLKIRSTKLEDSAMYFCASTSRKETQYFGPGTRLLVL.